The following is a T cell receptor (beta chain) sequence with its context. The table lists this clonotype with a count of one. It has no known antigen specificity. No per-base quality is available; no much larger clone lies one base away. One read alone is weak evidence. These data originate in a study of response to subunit inactivated influenza vaccine (dated by TCRdb to 2017 to 2018). With respect to the entire study: Deep quantitative T cell receptor repertoire profiling was used in the study to track responses to a trivalent subunit inactivated influenza vaccine. Broader findings and caveats from the paper: It was suggested by the authors that each seasonal influenza vaccination may recruit only a limited number of new T cells.

Library creation used RT-PCR. The data were produced on an Illumina HiSeq 2500. In TCRdb, the public reads were trimmed at Q25 with fastp and aligned with MiXCR, with productive beta chains retained. Records with the same CDR3 protein are collapsed into one entry carrying the most frequent genes and DNA. Counted in this sample were roughly 290,000 distinct CDR3 sequences; around a fifth of them appeared once. The ten largest clones represent about a tenth of the sample. Sequenced material: PBMCs from blood, taken 21 months after vaccination. The receptor's source is a man between 50 and 70 years old who received an inactivated influenza vaccine. Donor details come from another sample of the same person, matched by shared clones.

The CDR3 region: CASTGRSSYEQYF. The DNA is TGTGCCAGCACAGGGAGGAGCTCCTACGAGCAGTACTTC. Recombination joined TRBV7-2 with TRBJ2-7, with TRBD2 perhaps the D gene, on 6 matching bases. The CDR3 numbers 13 residues from cysteine through phenylalanine. CDR3 DNA is the only sequence kept; it has 39 bases, read in frame from the first base. V sheds 7 bases and J sheds 0 bases, leaving 10 bases between their ends. In the germline V gene, CDR1 corresponds to SGHTA and CDR2 to FQGNSA.